The 15 T cell receptor beta chains below all came from one sample that was sequenced in a study of Graves' ophthalmopathy and Graves' hyperthyroidism. RNA transcripts were the template, and TCR beta CDR3 regions were amplified from them. Following a first-round RT-PCR that used HTBI primers, a second-round multiplex PCR was carried out. TCRdb fed the multiplex PCR reads into MiXCR, producing one record per CDR3 protein. The repertoire holds 350,000 to 450,000 distinct CDR3 sequences, with around 21% as singletons. Specimen: peripheral blood. These receptors came from a young woman with stable Graves' hyperthyroidism.

This clonotype was observed at least ten times. The chain carries TRBV6-5 and TRBJ1-3; no clear D. Deletions cut 1 base from V and 0 bases from J, with 7 bases between. The CDR3 totals 15 residues. CDR1 and CDR2 (germline): MNHEY, SVGAGI. The CDR3 bases are TGTGCCAGCAGTTACTTTGTCAGCTCTGGAAACACCATATATTTT. This sequence encodes CASSYFVSSGNTIYF.

This clonotype was observed many times. The chain's CDR3 is CATTGALLYEQYF. The CDR3 region has the DNA TGTGCCACCACTGGGGCACTACTCTACGAGCAGTACTTC. This chain connects TRBV24-1 to TRBJ2-7, with D possibly being TRBD1 (5 bases). Deletions cut 8 bases from V and 3 bases from J, with 13 bases between. This CDR3 has 13 amino acids. Germline loops: CDR1 KGHDR, CDR2 SFDVKD.

This clonotype appeared many times. The chain links TRBV10-2 to TRBJ1-2; D is ambiguous. Germline lookup yields CDR1 WSHSY and CDR2 SAAADI. The CDR3 sequence is 13 residues long. The V gene lost 0 bases and the J gene lost 8 bases, with 10 bases spanning the gap. The CDR3 bases are TGCGCCAGCAGTGAGTCTTGGTCTCTAGGCTACACCTTC. It yields the protein CASSESWSLGYTF.

This clonotype has at least ten counts. The chain carries TRBV20-1 and TRBJ1-5; D unresolved. The CDR3 is 15 amino acids. CDR1 and CDR2 from the germline V gene are DFQATT and SNEGSKA (reference sequence). The ends were cut back, 0 bases at V and 1 base at J, with 10 bases in the middle. CDR3 bases: TGCAGTGCTAGAGATGGCAAAACGAGCAATCAGCCCCAGCATTTT. Its translation: CSARDGKTSNQPQHF.

This clonotype was counted a few times. The rearrangement links TRBV4-3 to TRBJ1-2; D unclear. This CDR3 region has 18 residues. Trimming shortened V by 1 base and J by 4 bases, and 22 bases separated the two germline ends. Germline values: CDR1 LGHNA, CDR2 YSLEER. CDR3 nucleotide sequence: TGCGCCAGCAGCCAAGCGCGGGTTGTCGGACGTCTTGGCTATGGCTACACCTTC. Translated: CASSQARVVGRLGYGYTF.

The chain links TRBV6-1 to TRBJ2-7; 9 positions match TRBD2. Unmatched junction bases numbered 3, after V lost 1 base and J lost 2 bases. CDR3 length: 15 residues. Germline V gene lookup returns CDR1 MNHNS and CDR2 SASEGT. CDR3 sequence reads: CASSEETSGPYEQYF. CDR3 coding DNA: TGTGCCAGCAGTGAAGAGACTAGCGGACCCTACGAGCAGTACTTC.

This clonotype was counted many times. J is TRBJ1-3 and V is TRBV20-1; 7 bases align to TRBD1. The germline CDR1 and CDR2 sequences are DFQATT and SNEGSKA (reference sequence). V was clipped by 2 bases and J by 10 bases; unmatched bases: 17. The CDR3 runs 16 residues. This CDR3 reads CSARSDRDSFKGTIYF. The CDR3 DNA is TGCAGTGCTAGAAGCGACCGGGACAGCTTCAAGGGGACCATATATTTT.

The gene calls are TRBV28 and TRBJ2-5; 11 bases are shared with TRBD2. This CDR3 comprises 17 residues. The germline V gene encodes CDR1 MDHEN and CDR2 SYDVKM. The junction had 16 bases not matched to a gene; V was cut back by 8 bases and J by 5 bases. The CDR3 here is CASRGSSGRAPGETQYF. CDR3 sequence (DNA): TGTGCCAGCCGGGGAAGTAGCGGGAGGGCCCCGGGGGAGACCCAGTACTTC.

Ten or more counts support this clonotype. The chain uses TRBV12-3 or TRBV12-4 and TRBJ1-2; 7 nucleotides agree with TRBD1. The V and J ends lost 1 base and 8 bases, in that order; junction bases with no gene match: 7. The CDR3 sequence is 14 residues long. The CDR3 loop is CASSLGRQGRGYTF. CDR3 DNA sequence: TGTGCCAGCAGTTTAGGGAGACAGGGTAGAGGCTACACCTTC.

The table lists this clonotype with a few counts. The CDR3 region is CASSQGGGGQGAGEQYF. DNA of the CDR3: TGTGCCAGCAGCCAAGGGGGTGGGGGACAGGGGGCTGGCGAGCAGTACTTC. The V call is TRBV3-1, the J call TRBJ2-7; 12 bases agree with TRBD1. V lost 1 base and J lost 6; bases outside the gene matches: 10. Germline V gene lookup returns CDR1 LGHDT and CDR2 YNNKEL (reference sequence). CDR3 size: 17 residues.

This clonotype was observed at least ten times. This chain joins TRBV29-1 and TRBJ2-2, with 8 bases aligning to TRBD2. The CDR3 has 15 residues. In germline, CDR1 is SQVTM, CDR2 ANQGSEA. Trimming removed 7 bases from V and 9 bases from J; junction bases left unmatched: 16. CDR3 coding DNA: TGCAGCGCGTTGGTCCTCCGGGAGGGCTTCTGGGAGCTGTTTTTT. Its translation is CSALVLREGFWELFF.

The rearrangement joins TRBV24-1 to TRBJ2-3, with D possibly TRBD1 on 5 matching bases. The germline V gene has CDR1 KGHDR and CDR2 SFDVKD. Trimming removed 5 bases from V and 2 bases from J, with 10 bases in between. The CDR3 spans 14 residues. CDR3: CATSGQGATDTQYF. The CDR3 DNA is TGTGCCACCAGTGGGCAGGGCGCCACAGATACGCAGTATTTT.

This clonotype appeared many times. A clone one base away is much larger, so this may be a read error. CDR3 sequence reads: CASRAGLAGETQYF. The CDR3 DNA follows: TGTGCCAGCAGAGCGGGACTAGCGGGAGAGACCCAGTACTTC. The chain has TRBV6-1 and TRBJ2-5; 12 nucleotides match TRBD2. This CDR3 has 14 residues. In germline, CDR1 is MNHNS, CDR2 SASEGT. The V gene end was trimmed by 6 bases and the J gene end by 4 bases; junction bases not matched to a gene: 3.

This clonotype was seen many times. This chain links TRBV6-2 or TRBV6-3 with TRBJ2-7; perhaps D is TRBD1 or TRBD2 (5 bases each). Deletions cut 10 bases from V and 2 bases from J, with 12 bases between. Germline CDR1 is MNHEY and CDR2 is SVGEGT. This CDR3 region has 12 residues. The CDR3 region has the DNA TGTGCCACCTACCGGGACGCCTACGAGCAGTACTTC. Translation gives CATYRDAYEQYF.

This clonotype showed up many times. Possible read error: a much larger clone is one base away. The chain carries TRBV19 and TRBJ1-2; D is ambiguous. The ends were cut back, 5 bases at V and 3 bases at J, with 13 bases in the middle. The CDR3 totals 14 residues. The germline gives CDR1 LNHDA, CDR2 SQIVND (reference sequence). The CDR3, as DNA: TGTGCCAGTAGTGTTGGGCGGATCTACTATGGCTACACCTTC. Amino acid sequence: CASSVGRIYYGYTF.